This TCR beta chain stems from a study of beta chain features in type 1 diabetes. Across the study: Healthy donors resembled patients in age, gender and cell yields.

The entirety of the isolated RNA underwent reverse transcription, so expressed TCRB transcripts were sequenced. Repertoires were generated with immunoSEQ multiplex PCR, while TCRdb's copy carries only in-frame clones and drops some. The sample carries 130,000 to 150,000 clones, 10% recorded once. Details on this clone: Its specificity is unknown.

Study-wide findings and caveats: Whether HLA type affects TCRB rearrangement stayed undetermined in the present work.

Per the germline V gene, CDR1 is MNHEY and CDR2 is SVGAGI. The CDR3 is 15 residues long. V was shortened by 0 bases and J by 4 bases, with 12 bases between the two germline ends. Each sorted fraction was over 95% pure. The sample taken for sequencing was naive CD4+ T cells from blood. The TCR comes from a man aged 18 to 29 in good health. J is TRBJ2-5 and V is TRBV6-5; D may be TRBD1 (6 bases). The CDR3 DNA is TGTGCCAGCAGTTACTCGAACAGGGTCAGAGAGACCCAGTACTTC. This translates into CASSYSNRVRETQYF.